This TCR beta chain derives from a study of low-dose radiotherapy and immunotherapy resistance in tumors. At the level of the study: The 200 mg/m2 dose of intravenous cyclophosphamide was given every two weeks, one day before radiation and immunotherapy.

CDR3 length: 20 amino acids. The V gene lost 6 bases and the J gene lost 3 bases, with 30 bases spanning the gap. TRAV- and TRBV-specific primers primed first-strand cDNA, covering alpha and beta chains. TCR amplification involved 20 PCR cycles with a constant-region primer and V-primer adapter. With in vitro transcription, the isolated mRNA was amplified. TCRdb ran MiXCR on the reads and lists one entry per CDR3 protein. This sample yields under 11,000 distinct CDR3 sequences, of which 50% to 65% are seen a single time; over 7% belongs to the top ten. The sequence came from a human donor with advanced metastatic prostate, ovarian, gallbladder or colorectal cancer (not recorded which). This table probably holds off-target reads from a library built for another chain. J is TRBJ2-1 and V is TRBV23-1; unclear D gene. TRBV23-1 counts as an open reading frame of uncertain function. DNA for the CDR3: TGCGCCAGCAGCCACCAACAGAATGAGTGGTCGGATCCAAACTACAATGAGCAGTTCTTC. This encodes CASSHQQNEWSDPNYNEQFF.